This TCR beta chain was identified in a study of Ad26.COV2.S vaccination and SARS-CoV-2 variants. Assay used: immunoSEQ multiplex PCR; TCRdb lists only in-frame clones, some missing. Of fewer than 50,000 clones in the sample, 65% to 90% are singletons; the top ten hold around 47%. The germline CDR1 and CDR2 sequences are SGHRS and YFSETQ. The V and J ends lost 6 bases and 0 bases respectively, with 15 bases between them. There are 15 residues in the CDR3. Concerning this clone: The antigen remains undetermined.

Whole-study results and caveats: Placebo recipients and vaccine recipients were similar in non-spike TCR breadth.

The V call is TRBV5-1, the J call TRBJ1-1; D possibly corresponds to TRBD1 (5 bases). Specimen: peripheral blood, collected after recovery from COVID-19. The source is a human donor who had recovered from COVID-19. The CDR3 sequence: CASTPLGRLNTEAFF. In DNA, the CDR3 is TGCGCCAGCACCCCTTTGGGACGGCTGAACACTGAAGCTTTCTTT.